These 25 T cell receptor beta chains were sequenced from one sample in a study of blood T cell repertoires in COVID-19 (dated by TCRdb to 2020 to 2021). The library was generated by the immunoSEQ multiplex PCR assay. Sourced from immuneACCESS, this table was stored by TCRdb with only in-frame sequences that have V and J called. A share of the clones is absent; for the studies checked, an unresolved V gene accounts for under half, and the remainder has no known explanation. Recorded for this sample are some 200,000 clones; under 90% of them occurred a single time. Jointly, the top ten make up 8% to 9% of the sample. The sequenced material came from PBMCs or T cells enriched from blood (not recorded which). These receptors all come from a woman between 45 and 60 years old with acute COVID-19.

The chain uses TRBV3-1 (or the pseudogene TRBV3-2) and TRBJ2-1; 11 bases align to TRBD2. V lost 2 bases to trimming and J lost 0 bases; unmatched junction nucleotides: 15. The V gene's germline CDR1 is LGHDT and CDR2 YNNKEL (reference sequence). CDR3 length: 21 residues. The CDR3 DNA sequence: TGTGCCAGCAGCCAACTCGTAACCGGGACTAGCGGTTTTTTCTCCTACAATGAGCAGTTCTTC. Its protein product is CASSQLVTGTSGFFSYNEQFF.

In its sample, this clone was seen once. The rearrangement uses TRBV28 and TRBJ1-4; 8 nucleotides match TRBD1. V dropped 4 bases and J dropped 12; count of bases not matched to a gene: 13. The length of the CDR3 is 15 residues. Looked up from germline, CDR1 is MDHEN and CDR2 is SYDVKM. CDR3: CASSSLGQGPEELFF. The CDR3 DNA reads as TGTGCCAGCAGTTCCCTTGGACAGGGTCCCGAGGAACTGTTTTTT.

V and J are TRBV7-2 and TRBJ2-3, with D tentatively TRBD2 (6 bases). Germline V gives CDR1 SGHTA, CDR2 FQGNSA. Trimming left V 6 bases short and J 4 bases short, with 11 bases between. CDR3 length: 13 amino acids. CDR3 amino acids: CASRLTRADTQYF. CDR3 bases: TGTGCCAGCAGGTTGACTAGGGCAGATACGCAGTATTTT.

This clone was seen a few times. The chain joins TRBV4-3 to TRBJ2-7; TRBD1 aligns across 7 bases. Germline CDR1 reads LGHNA; CDR2 reads YSLEER. The ends lost 0 bases at V and 0 bases at J; junction bases unmatched: 11. This CDR3 comprises 18 residues. The chain's CDR3 is CASSQDLGPGTASYEQYF. CDR3 nucleotides: TGCGCCAGCAGCCAAGATCTGGGTCCCGGGACAGCCTCCTACGAGCAGTACTTC.

The genes are TRBV3-1 (or the pseudogene TRBV3-2) and TRBJ2-2; no clear D gene. Germline-derived CDR1 and CDR2 are LGHDT and YNNKEL (reference sequence). Trimming removed 4 bases at V and 7 bases at J, with 13 bases between. The CDR3 sequence is 14 residues long. CDR3 residues: CASSLLSVGGELFF. The CDR3 nucleotides read TGTGCCAGCAGCCTACTATCGGTGGGCGGGGAGCTGTTTTTT.

The rearrangement joins TRBV19 to TRBJ1-5; no clear D. CDR3 size: 15 residues. The V gene's germline CDR1 is LNHDA and CDR2 SQIVND (reference sequence). Trimming took off 5 bases at V and 2 bases at J, with 13 bases between the two ends. CDR3 amino acids: CASSSSGRGNQPQHF. CDR3 DNA sequence: TGTGCCAGTAGTTCGTCGGGGAGGGGCAATCAGCCCCAGCATTTT.

This clone was observed a handful of times. The chain employs TRBV10-3 and TRBJ2-1; 9 bases are a match to TRBD1. Germline lookup yields CDR1 ENHRY and CDR2 SYGVKD. The CDR3 spans 15 residues. The V gene end was trimmed by 9 bases and the J gene end by 6 bases; junction bases not matched to a gene: 12. The CDR3, as DNA: TGTGCCATATCACCCGGGACAGGGCCACGCAATGAGCAGTTCTTC. Its translation: CAISPGTGPRNEQFF.

The rearrangement uses TRBV5-8 and TRBJ2-1; 13 bases fit TRBD2. Germline CDR1 and CDR2: SGHTS and YDEGEE. Trimming at V came to 5 bases and at J to 6 bases, leaving 8 bases not matched to a gene. The CDR3 extends over 16 amino acids. CDR3 sequence: CASRKELAGGTNEQFF. The CDR3 coding sequence is TGTGCCAGCAGGAAAGAACTAGCGGGAGGGACCAATGAGCAGTTCTTC.

V usage is TRBV28 and J usage is TRBJ2-7; D ambiguous. Trimming cost V 0 bases and J 4 bases, with 10 bases left between them. The germline V gene encodes CDR1 MDHEN and CDR2 SYDVKM. This CDR3 contains 14 residues. The CDR3 reads CASSLWQEPYEQYF. DNA of the CDR3: TGTGCCAGCAGTTTATGGCAGGAACCTTACGAGCAGTACTTC.

The chain has TRBV6-5 and TRBJ2-5; 9 bases agree with TRBD1. CDR3 length equals 15 residues. V dropped 5 bases and J dropped 0; count of bases not matched to a gene: 4. Per the germline V gene, CDR1 is MNHEY and CDR2 is SVGAGI. CDR3 in DNA: TGTGCCAGCAGTAGCCGGGACAGGGACCAAGAGACCCAGTACTTC. Protein sequence: CASSSRDRDQETQYF.

The sample holds a few counts of this clone. This chain connects TRBV6-2 or TRBV6-3 to TRBJ1-2; 7 nucleotides match TRBD1. CDR3 length equals 13 residues. The V segment lost 1 base and the J segment 8 bases; nucleotides outside the gene matches: 4. CDR1 and CDR2 (germline): MNHEY, SVGEGT. The CDR3 spells CASSYWDSGGYTF. The CDR3 region has the DNA TGTGCCAGCAGTTACTGGGACAGTGGAGGCTACACCTTC.

This chain connects TRBV28 to TRBJ2-7, with D tentatively TRBD2 (6 bases). Between the trimmed V and J ends, which lost 6 bases and 3 bases, there was a span of 15 bases. The V gene's germline CDR1 is MDHEN and CDR2 SYDVKM. The CDR3 consists of 14 residues. This CDR3 reads CASRRGDFYYEQYF. CDR3 nucleotides: TGTGCCAGCAGGCGCGGGGACTTCTACTACGAGCAGTACTTC.

The rearrangement uses TRBV5-1 and TRBJ2-1, with TRBD2 matching over 9 bases. Germline values: CDR1 SGHRS, CDR2 YFSETQ. The CDR3 is 16 residues long. V was clipped by 0 bases and J by 6 bases; unmatched bases: 7. The CDR3 coding sequence is TGCGCCAGCAGCTTGGCGGGAGCGGGGGGCTCCAATGAGCAGTTCTTC. This gives the protein CASSLAGAGGSNEQFF. The complete variable domain, with remaining parts taken from reference TRBV5-1 and TRBJ2-1, reads KAGVTQTPRYLIKTRGQQVTLSCSPISGHRSVSWYQQTPGQGLQFLFEYFSETQRNKGNFPGRFSGRQFSNSRSEMNVSTLELGDSALYLCASSLAGAGGSNEQFFGPGTRLTVL.

The rearrangement joins TRBV18 to TRBJ2-7, with no clear D. Germline CDR1 reads KGHSH; CDR2 reads LQKENI. CDR3 size: 11 residues. V gave up 4 bases and J gave up 6 bases, with 7 bases separating them. DNA for the CDR3: TGTGCCAGCTCACTCGGTCTCGAGCAGTACTTC. This sequence encodes CASSLGLEQYF.

This clone has just a few counts. The chain employs TRBV4-3 and TRBJ2-7, with a tentative D call TRBD2 (6 bases). V was shortened by 3 bases and J by 3 bases, with 15 bases between the two germline ends. CDR3 size: 15 residues. From germline, CDR1 is LGHNA and CDR2 YSLEER. CDR3: CASSQIGGTNYEQYF. The DNA for the CDR3 is TGCGCCAGCAGCCAGATAGGCGGGACCAACTACGAGCAGTACTTC.

The chain joins TRBV18 to TRBJ2-3; D may be TRBD2 (6 bases). CDR1 and CDR2 from the germline V gene are KGHSH and LQKENI. The CDR3 length is 15 residues. Between the trimmed V and J ends, which lost 5 bases and 2 bases, there was a span of 14 bases. The CDR3 DNA is TGTGCCAGCTCAACCAGGCTAGCGACCACAGATACGCAGTATTTT. Its protein is CASSTRLATTDTQYF. Combining the CDR3 with reference TRBV18 and TRBJ2-3 gives the whole variable domain NAGVMQNPRHLVRRRGQEARLRCSPMKGHSHVYWYRQLPEEGLKFMVYLQKENIIDESGMPKERFSAEFPKEGPSILRIQQVVRGDSAAYFCASSTRLATTDTQYFGPGTRLTVL.

In this sample, this clone turned up once. The chain joins TRBV7-9 to TRBJ2-3; 7 bases are shared with TRBD2. The CDR3 is made up of 16 amino acids. From germline, CDR1 is SEHNR and CDR2 FQNEAQ (reference sequence). The ends lost 0 bases at V and 6 bases at J; junction bases unmatched: 9. In DNA, the CDR3 is TGTGCCAGCAGCTTAGCGCTTGGCGGGGGTGGGGATACGCAGTATTTT. Protein product: CASSLALGGGGDTQYF.

The rearrangement uses TRBV10-3 and TRBJ2-7, with D unresolved. This CDR3 has 14 amino acids. Germline lookup yields CDR1 ENHRY and CDR2 SYGVKD. Trimming stripped 3 bases from V and 4 bases from J, with 13 bases between. The CDR3: CAISDPLKPYEQYF. CDR3 DNA sequence: TGTGCCATCAGTGACCCTCTTAAGCCTTACGAGCAGTACTTC.

Concerning this clone: The same CDR3 can be traced to other DNA sequences in this sample. The chain recombines TRBV28 with TRBJ2-7, with D uncertain. This CDR3 comprises 11 residues. Germline V lookup: CDR1 MDHEN, CDR2 SYDVKM. Trimming pared 5 bases from V and 3 bases from J, leaving 5 bases between. The CDR3 DNA reads TGTGCCAGCAGTCCAAACTACGAGCAGTACTTC. Its protein is CASSPNYEQYF.

The chain couples TRBV4-2 to TRBJ1-3; no reliable D call. This CDR3 is 15 amino acids long. Trimming stripped 0 bases from V and 2 bases from J, with 8 bases between. Germline V gene lookup returns CDR1 LGHNA and CDR2 YNFKEQ. CDR3 bases: TGTGCCAGCAGCCAAGATGGTACTGCTGGAAACACCATATATTTT. Translated: CASSQDGTAGNTIYF.

This chain connects TRBV6-5 to TRBJ2-1, with 7 bases aligning to TRBD2. Germline assignment: CDR1 MNHEY and CDR2 SVGAGI. V lost 2 bases, J lost 3 bases, and 7 bases stayed unmatched. This CDR3 spans 16 amino acids. The CDR3 spells CASSYAQGGNYNEQFF. CDR3 nucleotide sequence: TGTGCCAGCAGTTACGCCCAGGGAGGGAACTACAATGAGCAGTTCTTC.

CDR3 nucleotides: TGCGCCAGCAGCTTACAGGGGGTCTCATACGAGCAGTACTTC. Translated: CASSLQGVSYEQYF. The J gene is TRBJ2-7, the V gene TRBV5-1; 8 bases fit TRBD1. CDR1 is SGHRS, CDR2 YFSETQ, per germline. J gave up 4 bases and V 2 bases, and 5 bases lay outside the gene matches. CDR3 length: 14 residues.

This rearrangement joins TRBV6-2 or TRBV6-3 to TRBJ1-5; weak D call: TRBD1 (6 bases). V lost 0 bases and J lost 2, with 11 bases in between. There are 16 residues in the CDR3. The germline V gene has CDR1 MNHEY and CDR2 SVGEGT. CDR3 protein: CASSYSKQGRNQPQHF. The CDR3 coding sequence is TGTGCCAGCAGTTACTCTAAACAGGGCCGCAATCAGCCCCAGCATTTT.

The sample holds a few counts of this clone. The chain has TRBV6-4 and TRBJ2-3; 10 bases map to TRBD1. V trimming: 5 bases; J trimming: 6 bases; junction bases outside the gene matches: 5. Germline CDR1 MRHNA, CDR2 SNTAGT. The length of the CDR3 is 14 residues. Here the CDR3 reads CASSRQGAEDTQYF. CDR3 in DNA: TGTGCCAGCAGTAGACAGGGGGCCGAGGATACGCAGTATTTT.

CDR3 nucleotides: TGTGCCAGCAGCCCGTTCACGGCGGACACTGAAGCTTTCTTT. Translation: CASSPFTADTEAFF. The chain recombines TRBV7-8 with TRBJ1-1; no clear D. Germline V gene lookup returns CDR1 SGHVS and CDR2 FQNEAQ. This CDR3 spans 14 amino acids. With 5 bases removed from V and 3 bases from J, the gap between germline ends came to 13 bases.